This T cell receptor (beta chain) was captured in a study of T-cell memory formation after mild COVID-19. On the study more broadly: TCR clusters largely stayed donor specific. Study findings and constraints: CD4+ clones that contracted lay mainly in CM and EM; CD8+ ones lay in EMRA. Clones that shrank (day 15 to 85) were balanced CD4/CD8, whereas later expanders leaned CD4+.

CDR1 and CDR2 (germline): SGHKS, YYEKEE (reference sequence). The CDR3 loop spans 13 amino acids. Trimming removed 4 bases at V and 3 bases at J, with 10 bases between. This clonotype has only a few counts. Its cognate antigen is unknown. TCRdb fed the 5' RACE reads into MiXCR, producing one record per CDR3 protein. The sample has some 440,000 distinct CDR3 sequences, about 23% seen once. This chain uses TRBV5-5 with TRBJ1-1, with D uncertain. The sample was PBMCs or a T cell subset sorted from them (not recorded which). This receptor was identified in an adult woman who had mild COVID-19 (a few samples of this study predate the infection). Cell type and time point are not known. The CDR3 spells CASSTAGDTEAFF. The CDR3 DNA reads as TGTGCCAGCAGCACGGCTGGGGACACTGAAGCTTTCTTT.